This T cell receptor (beta chain) is drawn from a study of T-cell reconstitution after alpha-beta-depleted transplantation in children. This sample's TCRbeta library carried unique molecular identifier barcodes. TCRdb re-derived calls from the PCR reads in MiXCR, one entry per CDR3 protein. The table has 450,000 to 500,000 distinct CDR3 sequences, around 12% seen once; the top ten hold about 5%. The starting material was PBMCs from the stem cell graft donor, obtained from the stem cell graft. This TCR came from a human donor who donated a stem cell graft to a child with combined immunodeficiency.

The CDR3 DNA is TGTGCCAGCAGCTTACAGGGGGCGCGCGGGGCCAACGTCCTGACTTTC. Encoded protein: CASSLQGARGANVLTF. The chain links TRBV7-2 to TRBJ2-6; 8 nucleotides align to TRBD1. Germline CDR1 SGHTA, CDR2 FQGNSA. The ends lost 2 bases at V and 4 bases at J; junction bases unmatched: 4. This CDR3 has 16 residues.